Listed here are 9 T cell receptor beta chains from one sample, sequenced in a study of blood T cell repertoires in COVID-19. The data were produced by immunoSEQ multiplex PCR, yet TCRdb's version contains in-frame clones alone and is incomplete. This sample has about 140,000 clones, with just under 80% found just once. What was sequenced was peripheral blood. The receptors come from a woman aged 55-69 years with acute or convalescent COVID-19.

The rearrangement joins TRBV11-2 to TRBJ2-1; weak D call: TRBD2 (6 bases). V was cut by 4 bases and J by 0 bases, with 13 bases left in between. The V gene's germline CDR1 is SGHAT and CDR2 FQNNGV. This CDR3 has 16 residues. The CDR3 is CASSSYSGSSYNEQFF. DNA for the CDR3: TGTGCCAGCAGCTCATATAGCGGAAGCTCCTACAATGAGCAGTTCTTC.

This chain uses TRBV2 with TRBJ1-2; TRBD1 aligns across 11 bases. The germline V gene has CDR1 SNHLY and CDR2 FYNNEI. The CDR3 is made up of 14 amino acids. V lost 6 bases to trimming and J lost 5 bases; unmatched junction nucleotides: 5. CDR3 DNA: TGTGCCAGCAGCTGGGACAGGGGGAGGTATGGCTACACCTTC. As protein: CASSWDRGRYGYTF.

The J gene is TRBJ2-2, the V gene TRBV20-1; the D is unclear. The V gene lost 3 bases and the J gene lost 2 bases, with 10 bases spanning the gap. The CDR3 consists of 14 residues. Germline assignment: CDR1 DFQATT and CDR2 SNEGSKA (reference sequence). CDR3: CSASGRYNTGELFF. CDR3 in DNA: TGCAGTGCTAGTGGCAGGTACAACACCGGGGAGCTGTTTTTT.

The chain joins TRBV5-1 to TRBJ2-2, with a possible D match to TRBD1 (6 bases). The CDR3 is 16 amino acids. Germline loops: CDR1 SGHRS, CDR2 YFSETQ. The germline V and J ends were trimmed by 1 base and 1 base, with 11 bases remaining between them. Here the CDR3 DNA reads TGCGCCAGCAGCTTGAGAGGCAGGGGGAACACCGGGGAGCTGTTTTTT. Its translation: CASSLRGRGNTGELFF.

The chain employs TRBV30 and TRBJ2-5; D ambiguous. Germline CDR1 GTSNPN, CDR2 SVGIG (reference sequence). V lost 2 bases and J 5 bases, leaving 9 bases between the germline ends. The CDR3 contains 12 residues. Written as DNA, the CDR3 is TGTGCCTGGAGTTACGGGTCCGAGACCCAGTACTTC. As protein: CAWSYGSETQYF.

V is TRBV10-3 and J is TRBJ2-5; 9 bases map to TRBD1. The CDR3 totals 19 residues. V lost 5 bases to trimming and J lost 1 base; unmatched junction nucleotides: 17. Germline V CDR1 and CDR2: ENHRY, SYGVKD. The CDR3: CAISRTGSPGQGFQETQYF. As DNA, the CDR3 is TGTGCCATCAGTAGAACCGGAAGCCCGGGACAGGGATTCCAAGAGACCCAGTACTTC.

The V gene is TRBV14, the J gene TRBJ2-7, with D perhaps matching TRBD1 (6 bases). V lost 4 bases and J 2 bases, leaving 15 bases between the germline ends. This CDR3 is built from 15 residues. The V gene's germline CDR1 is SGHDN and CDR2 FVKESK. CDR3: CASSPQAGQTYEQYF. For the CDR3, the DNA is TGTGCCAGCAGCCCCCAGGCTGGACAGACCTACGAGCAGTACTTC.

The chain joins TRBV2 to TRBJ2-5; 11 bases map to TRBD2. The germline CDR1 and CDR2 sequences are SNHLY and FYNNEI. This CDR3 spans 16 amino acids. V trimming: 6 bases; J trimming: 0 bases; junction bases outside the gene matches: 6. This chain's CDR3 is CASRYLAGGNQETQYF. The CDR3 nucleotides read TGTGCCAGCAGATACCTAGCGGGAGGAAACCAAGAGACCCAGTACTTC.

This chain uses TRBV3-1 (or the pseudogene TRBV3-2) with TRBJ2-5, with a tentative D call TRBD2 (6 bases). The CDR3 contains 16 residues. Germline V lookup: CDR1 LGHDT, CDR2 YNNKEL (reference sequence). Trimming removed 0 bases from V and 5 bases from J, with 16 bases in between. CDR3: CASSQDGTGAGETQYF. In DNA form, the CDR3 reads TGTGCCAGCAGCCAAGACGGGACGGGAGCCGGGGAGACCCAGTACTTC.